These 29 T cell receptor beta chains were all obtained from the same sample, sequenced in a study of CD8 T cells in ankylosing spondylitis. Study-wide results and caveats: Characteristic of ankylosing spondylitis blood, it appeared, was a TCR beta motif comprising roughly eight highly homologous variants.

Antigens of these TCRs are unknown. TCRdb used MiXCR to reprocess the 5' RACE reads, holding one entry per CDR3 protein. This sample yields around 450,000 distinct CDR3 sequences, of which approximately 26% are seen a single time; 0.89% belongs to the top ten. Material for sequencing was blood, either unsorted or a sorted T cell fraction (not recorded which). These receptors were collected from a male donor with ankylosing spondylitis.

V usage is TRBV7-2 and J usage is TRBJ2-2; perhaps TRBD2 as D (5 bases). The CDR3 length is 15 residues. Trimming pared 5 bases from V and 2 bases from J, leaving 12 bases between. Germline lookup yields CDR1 SGHTA and CDR2 FQGNSA. The CDR3 is CASSTRGSNTGELFF. The CDR3 DNA reads TGTGCCAGCAGCACCCGGGGTTCCAACACCGGGGAGCTGTTTTTT.

The chain has TRBV20-1 and TRBJ2-2; perhaps TRBD1 as D (5 bases). Germline lookup yields CDR1 DFQATT and CDR2 SNEGSKA (reference sequence). This CDR3 is built from 16 residues. V was pared by 0 bases and J by 0 bases, with 11 bases between. CDR3 DNA sequence: TGCAGTGCTAGAGATGTAAGACAGCCGAACACCGGGGAGCTGTTTTTT. It codes for CSARDVRQPNTGELFF.

This clonotype was observed a few times. This chain links TRBV12-3 or TRBV12-4 with TRBJ1-1, with D unclear. This CDR3 comprises 14 residues. Trimming stripped 5 bases from V and 1 base from J, with 11 bases between. The CDR3 loop reads CASSPGGTNTEAFF. CDR3 in DNA: TGTGCCAGCAGTCCCGGCGGAACGAACACTGAAGCTTTCTTT.

The J gene is TRBJ2-1, the V gene TRBV29-1; weak D call: TRBD2 (6 bases). Per germline, CDR1 SQVTM and CDR2 ANQGSEA. This CDR3 contains 14 residues. This chain's CDR3 is CSHIINGGYNEQFF. CDR3 DNA sequence: TGCAGTCACATCATCAACGGGGGATACAATGAGCAGTTCTTC.

The rearrangement links TRBV5-1 to TRBJ1-2; D unresolved. Trimming removed 3 bases at V and 4 bases at J, with 10 bases between. This CDR3 is 13 amino acids long. Germline V gene lookup returns CDR1 SGHRS and CDR2 YFSETQ. CDR3 DNA sequence: TGCGCCAGCAGCTCCTCGGGGTCCTATGGCTACACCTTC. Protein product: CASSSSGSYGYTF.

The chain has TRBV20-1 and TRBJ1-6; TRBD1 matches at 9 bases. With 6 bases clipped from V and 7 bases from J, the junction kept 4 bases outside the gene matches. CDR3 length equals 13 residues. In germline, CDR1 is DFQATT, CDR2 SNEGSKA (reference sequence). Here the CDR3 DNA reads TGCAGTGCGCCGGACAGGGGCAATTCACCCCTCCACTTT. This codes for CSAPDRGNSPLHF.

This clonotype was observed a few times. The V and J genes are TRBV7-6 and TRBJ2-2; D not resolved. CDR3 length: 18 amino acids. V was shortened by 1 base and J by 2 bases, with 17 bases between the two germline ends. The germline gives CDR1 SGHVS, CDR2 FNYEAQ. CDR3 residues: CASSLDQFPFSNTGELFF. Here the CDR3 DNA reads TGTGCCAGCAGCTTAGATCAATTCCCGTTCTCAAACACCGGGGAGCTGTTTTTT.

Only one count was recorded for this clonotype. This chain joins TRBV18 and TRBJ2-2, with a possible D match to TRBD1 (6 bases). The CDR3 covers 17 residues. Germline values: CDR1 KGHSH, CDR2 LQKENI. V dropped 0 bases and J dropped 2 bases, with 13 bases sitting between them. In nucleotides, the CDR3 is TGTGCCAGCTCACCACCCAGTGGGGGCAGTAACACCGGGGAGCTGTTTTTT. The encoded protein is CASSPPSGGSNTGELFF.

This clonotype was seen a few times. The chain has TRBV3-1 and TRBJ2-7, with 14 bases matching TRBD2. Germline V gene data show CDR1 as LGHDT and CDR2 as YNNKEL (reference sequence). This CDR3 spans 14 amino acids. V lost 6 bases, J lost 7 bases, and 5 bases stayed unmatched. CDR3 sequence: CASSRTSGRKEQYF. The CDR3 DNA follows: TGTGCCAGCAGTCGGACTAGCGGGAGGAAAGAGCAGTACTTC.

The V gene is TRBV20-1, the J gene TRBJ1-2; no reliable D call. There are 13 residues in the CDR3. Per germline, CDR1 DFQATT and CDR2 SNEGSKA (reference sequence). CDR3 in amino acids: CFNVSCSNYGYTF. In DNA, the CDR3 is TGCTTCAACGTCTCTTGTTCTAACTATGGCTACACCTTC.

The table lists this clonotype with a few counts. This sequence joins TRBV20-1 and TRBJ2-1; 9 nucleotides agree with TRBD1. Germline V lookup: CDR1 DFQATT, CDR2 SNEGSKA (reference sequence). This CDR3 region has 14 residues. Trimming at V came to 6 bases and at J to 4 bases, leaving 7 bases not matched to a gene. The DNA of the CDR3 is TGCAGTGCCAACACCGGGACAGGGTACAATGAGCAGTTCTTC. The encoded protein is CSANTGTGYNEQFF.

This clonotype has only a few counts. This chain connects TRBV7-7 to TRBJ2-1, with 8 nucleotides matching TRBD1. In germline, CDR1 is SSHAT, CDR2 FNYEAQ (reference sequence). V lost 5 bases, J lost 9 bases, and 6 bases stayed unmatched. This CDR3 is 13 amino acids long. The CDR3 reads CASSETGVGEQFF. CDR3 DNA sequence: TGTGCCAGCAGCGAGACAGGGGTGGGTGAGCAGTTCTTC.

V gene TRBV6-1 combines with J gene TRBJ1-5, with 7 bases lining up with TRBD1. The germline gives CDR1 MNHNS, CDR2 SASEGT. CDR3 length: 17 amino acids. The J segment lost 4 bases and the V segment lost 8 bases, leaving 17 bases of the junction unmatched. This CDR3 is CASGGGTIVSDNQPQHF. The CDR3 coding sequence is TGTGCCAGCGGAGGGGGCACCATCGTATCAGATAATCAGCCCCAGCATTTT.

The gene calls are TRBV12-3 or TRBV12-4 and TRBJ1-1, with TRBD1 as a possible D gene (6 bases). V was pared by 7 bases and J by 8 bases, with 17 bases between. CDR3 length: 13 amino acids. Here the CDR3 reads CASTRLGAAEAFF. In nucleotides, the CDR3 is TGTGCCAGCACCCGGCTGGGGGCAGCCGAAGCTTTCTTT.

In this sample, this clonotype turned up once. This chain connects TRBV20-1 to TRBJ1-6; D may be TRBD1 (5 bases). Germline V gene data show CDR1 as DFQATT and CDR2 as SNEGSKA (reference sequence). This CDR3 contains 12 residues. Trimming took off 1 base at V and 17 bases at J, with 15 bases between the two ends. For the CDR3, the DNA is TGCAGTGCTAGAGTGGGTCTGGGGCTTGTCCACTTT. Encoded protein: CSARVGLGLVHF.

This chain links TRBV20-1 with TRBJ1-5; no firm D call. CDR3 length: 14 amino acids. Germline CDR1 and CDR2: DFQATT and SNEGSKA (reference sequence). Trimming took 5 bases from V and 0 from J, leaving 11 bases between them. This CDR3 reads CSALPVDSNQPQHF. CDR3 coding DNA: TGCAGTGCTCTCCCGGTGGATAGCAATCAGCCCCAGCATTTT.

This clonotype came up a few times. The chain couples TRBV5-1 to TRBJ1-6; possibly TRBD1 for D (5 bases). The V end was cut by 4 bases, the J end by 12 bases, with 11 bases between. CDR3 length equals 12 residues. Germline CDR1 and CDR2: SGHRS and YFSETQ. As DNA, the CDR3 is TGCGCCAGCAGCGGGGCCGGGAGACCCCTCCACTTT. Amino acid sequence: CASSGAGRPLHF.

V is TRBV6-1 and J is TRBJ1-5; a possible D gene is TRBD1 (5 bases). V was cut by 2 bases and J by 3 bases, with 14 bases left in between. CDR3 size: 16 residues. In germline, CDR1 is MNHNS, CDR2 SASEGT. The CDR3 DNA is TGTGCCAGCAGTGAATCGGTCAGGGCCTACAATCAGCCCCAGCATTTT. Protein: CASSESVRAYNQPQHF.

This chain uses TRBV28 with TRBJ2-1, with D tentatively TRBD1 or TRBD2 (5 bases each). Germline CDR1 is MDHEN and CDR2 is SYDVKM. V lost 5 bases, J lost 12 bases, and 14 bases lay in between. The CDR3 sequence is 12 residues long. As DNA, the CDR3 is TGTGCCAGCAGTACCCTACCGAGGGGGCAGTTCTTC. Translation gives CASSTLPRGQFF.

V usage is TRBV10-3 and J usage is TRBJ1-1, with D unclear. The CDR3 length is 15 residues. The germline V and J ends were trimmed by 10 bases and 11 bases, with 29 bases remaining between them. Germline V gene sequence: CDR1 ENHRY, CDR2 SYGVKD. The CDR3 is CASKVDGPQQWRAFF. The CDR3 region has the DNA TGTGCCAGCAAGGTTGACGGACCGCAGCAATGGAGGGCTTTCTTT.

V and J are TRBV5-1 and TRBJ1-1; D is ambiguous. The CDR3 sequence is 16 residues long. Per germline, CDR1 SGHRS and CDR2 YFSETQ. V was cut by 4 bases and J by 1 base, with 17 bases left in between. CDR3 nucleotide sequence: TGCGCCAGCAGCGCAGGACTCCTCTACGGGAACACTGAAGCTTTCTTT. This encodes CASSAGLLYGNTEAFF.

The chain links TRBV12-3 or TRBV12-4 to TRBJ2-2, with 9 bases aligning to TRBD1. With 1 base clipped from V and 4 bases from J, the junction kept 1 base outside the gene matches. The CDR3 runs 15 residues. CDR3 DNA sequence: TGTGCCAGCAGTTTAGGGACAGGGGTCACCGGGGAGCTGTTTTTT. Translating gives CASSLGTGVTGELFF.

The gene calls are TRBV5-1 and TRBJ1-6; D remains unclear. Trimming pared 3 bases from V and 10 bases from J, leaving 11 bases between. This CDR3 is built from 13 residues. CDR1 is SGHRS and CDR2 is YFSETQ in the germline V gene. CDR3: CASSSQDGSPLHF. CDR3 bases: TGCGCCAGCAGCTCCCAAGATGGCTCACCCCTCCACTTT.

The J gene is TRBJ1-1, the V gene TRBV12-3 or TRBV12-4; TRBD1 matches at 11 bases. CDR3 length equals 15 residues. V lost 5 bases and J lost 3; bases outside the gene matches: 5. CDR3 DNA: TGTGCCAGCAGTCGGGGACAGGGGGGGGACACTGAAGCTTTCTTT. Translating it yields CASSRGQGGDTEAFF.

This clonotype was counted ten times or more. This chain connects TRBV12-3 or TRBV12-4 to TRBJ2-7; the D call may be TRBD1 or TRBD2 (5 bases each). Trimming shortened V by 4 bases and J by 4 bases, and 8 bases separated the two germline ends. The CDR3 has 12 amino acids. CDR3: CASSSGPYEQYF. CDR3 in DNA: TGTGCCAGCAGTTCGGGACCATACGAGCAGTACTTC.

This clonotype was counted a few times. The chain couples TRBV5-8 to TRBJ2-7; 8 bases line up with TRBD1. CDR3 size: 13 residues. V trimming: 2 bases; J trimming: 4 bases; junction bases outside the gene matches: 2. CDR1 SGHTS and CDR2 YDEGEE come from the germline V gene. The CDR3 spells CASSFRTGYEQYF. In nucleotides, the CDR3 is TGTGCCAGCAGCTTTCGGACAGGGTACGAGCAGTACTTC.

The chain joins TRBV9 to TRBJ2-2; D gene ambiguous. The germline V gene has CDR1 SGDLS and CDR2 YYNGEE. This CDR3 spans 15 amino acids. Trimming removed 0 bases from V and 4 bases from J, with 10 bases in between. CDR3: CASSVASSGTGELFF. DNA for the CDR3: TGTGCCAGCAGCGTAGCCTCGTCCGGCACCGGGGAGCTGTTTTTT.

The chain joins TRBV29-1 to TRBJ2-7, with TRBD1 as a possible D gene (5 bases). Trimming removed 6 bases at V and 2 bases at J, with 11 bases between. Germline CDR1 SQVTM, CDR2 ANQGSEA. The length of the CDR3 is 12 residues. The CDR3 loop is CSVQTAAYEQYF. Here the CDR3 DNA reads TGCAGCGTCCAGACAGCAGCCTACGAGCAGTACTTC.

CDR3 protein: CASSESGLAPTGELFF. In nucleotides, the CDR3 is TGTGCCAGCAGTGAATCGGGACTAGCGCCCACCGGGGAGCTGTTTTTT. This chain joins TRBV6-1 and TRBJ2-2; 10 nucleotides line up with TRBD2. The CDR3 totals 16 residues. The V segment lost 2 bases and the J segment 4 bases; nucleotides outside the gene matches: 4. Germline CDR1 and CDR2: MNHNS and SASEGT.